The 23 T cell receptor beta chains below all came from one sample that was sequenced in a study of shared clonotypes between healthy human individuals. TCRdb keeps only in-frame clones here, not all; method: immunoSEQ multiplex PCR. The sample carries about 2 million clones, roughly 94% recorded once. Naivety among CD8 cells was defined by CD45RO negativity and positive CCR7 selection, thereby excluding terminally differentiated effector memory CD45RA+ cells. Sequenced: naive CD8+ T cells sorted from blood. All receptors derive from a young man in good health.

As for this clone: One end of the junction is discordant with germline, which a read error may explain. This chain links TRBV7-7 with TRBJ2-7; the D gene is possibly TRBD1 (6 bases). Germline V gene data show CDR1 as SSHAT and CDR2 as FNYEAQ (reference sequence). This CDR3 comprises 13 residues. The chain's CDR3 is CASSWGPDYEQYF. The CDR3 DNA reads TGTGCTAGCAGCTGGGGGCCCGACTATGAGCAGTACTTC.

CDR3 sequence (DNA): TGTGCCTGGAGTTCAGGGTGGGGAGAGACCCAGTACTTC. It translates to CAWSSGWGETQYF. The chain joins TRBV30 to TRBJ2-5, with D perhaps matching TRBD1 (5 bases). The ends were cut back, 2 bases at V and 4 bases at J, with 11 bases in the middle. CDR3 size: 13 residues. Germline V gene sequence: CDR1 GTSNPN, CDR2 SVGIG (reference sequence).

The genes are TRBV4-3 and TRBJ2-7, with TRBD2 identical over 7 bases. Germline assignment: CDR1 LGHNA and CDR2 YSLEER. The CDR3 is made up of 15 amino acids. The V segment lost 1 base and the J segment 7 bases; nucleotides outside the gene matches: 10. CDR3 protein: CASSQVGGRAQEQYF. The DNA for the CDR3 is TGCGCCAGCAGCCAAGTCGGAGGGAGGGCCCAGGAGCAGTACTTC.

The rearrangement links TRBV10-1 to TRBJ2-1; 10 bases map to TRBD2. Trimming cost V 4 bases and J 5 bases; bases outside gene matches: 2. There are 14 residues in the CDR3. CDR1 WNHNN and CDR2 SYGVQD come from the germline V gene (reference sequence). The DNA of the CDR3 is TGCGCCAGCAGTGGCACTAGCGGGGACAATGAGCAGTTCTTC. The encoded protein is CASSGTSGDNEQFF.

The V call is TRBV4-1, the J call TRBJ2-7, with 7 bases fitting TRBD2. This CDR3 comprises 15 residues. With 1 base clipped from V and 7 bases from J, the junction kept 10 bases outside the gene matches. Germline V gene sequence: CDR1 MGHRA, CDR2 YSYEKL. The CDR3 loop reads CASSQVGSGQWEQYF. In nucleotides, the CDR3 is TGCGCCAGCAGCCAAGTCGGTAGCGGGCAATGGGAGCAGTACTTC.

The rearrangement joins TRBV6-4 to TRBJ2-1; 7 bases line up with TRBD1. Unmatched junction bases numbered 6, after V lost 6 bases and J lost 7 bases. This CDR3 comprises 13 residues. Germline V CDR1 and CDR2: MRHNA, SNTAGT. The CDR3 DNA reads as TGTGCCAGCAGCCCACAGGGGCGAAATGAGCAGTTCTTC. The encoded protein is CASSPQGRNEQFF.

This chain links TRBV29-1 with TRBJ1-2, with 8 bases fitting TRBD1. Germline V lookup: CDR1 SQVTM, CDR2 ANQGSEA. The length of the CDR3 is 14 residues. V trimming: 3 bases; J trimming: 4 bases; junction bases outside the gene matches: 7. The CDR3 loop reads CSVDPLDRAYGYTF. The CDR3 DNA is TGCAGCGTTGACCCCTTGGACAGGGCCTATGGCTACACCTTC.

This chain links TRBV7-8 with TRBJ2-7; D tentatively fits TRBD1 or TRBD2 (5 bases each). Germline V CDR1 and CDR2: SGHVS, FQNEAQ. The CDR3 covers 15 residues. The V gene lost 0 bases and the J gene lost 2 bases, with 11 bases spanning the gap. CDR3 region: CASSLAEGWPYEQYF. The CDR3 DNA reads TGTGCCAGCAGCTTAGCAGAGGGGTGGCCCTACGAGCAGTACTTC.

This chain connects TRBV7-9 to TRBJ2-7, with D uncertain. The CDR3 runs to 12 residues. Germline V gives CDR1 SEHNR, CDR2 FQNEAQ (reference sequence). V shed 5 bases and J shed 6 bases, with 11 bases lying between them. CDR3 loop: CASSLGWGEQYF. The DNA of the CDR3 is TGTGCCAGCAGCCTAGGCTGGGGCGAGCAGTACTTC.

The V and J genes are TRBV7-2 and TRBJ2-5; TRBD1 might be the D (5 bases). Trimming left V 4 bases short and J 2 bases short, with 8 bases between. The length of the CDR3 is 13 residues. Germline values: CDR1 SGHTA, CDR2 FQGNSA. The CDR3 DNA reads TGTGCCAGCAGCTGGGGCCCTCAAGAGACCCAGTACTTC. It is translated as CASSWGPQETQYF.

The J gene is TRBJ1-2, the V gene TRBV7-9, with a possible D match to TRBD1 (6 bases). Germline CDR1 reads SEHNR; CDR2 reads FQNEAQ (reference sequence). The CDR3 has 14 residues. Trimming stripped 2 bases from V and 3 bases from J, with 10 bases between. As DNA, the CDR3 is TGTGCCAGCAGCTTAAGGGGGACGGACTATGGCTACACCTTC. Protein product: CASSLRGTDYGYTF.

CDR3 loop: CATSSSQVNQPQHF. DNA of the CDR3: TGTGCCACCAGCAGTTCACAGGTTAATCAGCCCCAGCATTTT. The gene calls are TRBV15 and TRBJ1-5, with a tentative D call TRBD1 (5 bases). Trimming removed 3 bases at V and 4 bases at J, with 10 bases between. The CDR3 has 14 amino acids. The germline V gene encodes CDR1 LNHNV and CDR2 YYDKDF (reference sequence).

The chain carries TRBV27 and TRBJ2-2; D gene ambiguous. V lost 2 bases to trimming and J lost 4 bases, with 11 bases between them. Germline V gene lookup returns CDR1 MNHEY and CDR2 SMNVEV (reference sequence). The CDR3 totals 15 residues. This CDR3 reads CASSLRYQATGELFF. The CDR3 nucleotides read TGTGCCAGCAGTTTAAGATACCAGGCCACCGGGGAGCTGTTTTTT.

The V call is TRBV7-9, the J call TRBJ2-7, with 9 bases identical to TRBD2. V gave up 2 bases and J gave up 3 bases; unmatched junction bases: 5. Germline V gene sequence: CDR1 SEHNR, CDR2 FQNEAQ (reference sequence). The CDR3 is made up of 15 amino acids. The CDR3 spells CASSLTAGGLYEQYF. The CDR3 nucleotides are TGTGCCAGCAGCTTAACAGCGGGAGGTCTCTACGAGCAGTACTTC.

The V call is TRBV28, the J call TRBJ2-2, with a weak D call TRBD2 (6 bases). Trimming left V 2 bases short and J 4 bases short, with 17 bases between. The CDR3 covers 17 residues. Germline V gives CDR1 MDHEN, CDR2 SYDVKM. For the CDR3, the DNA is TGTGCCAGCAGTTTAGCTAGCGAGAATAGGAGCACCGGGGAGCTGTTTTTT. Translation: CASSLASENRSTGELFF.

This clone came up once. The chain is built from TRBV28 and TRBJ1-5, with D tentatively TRBD1 (6 bases). Germline lookup yields CDR1 MDHEN and CDR2 SYDVKM. Trimming pared 7 bases from V and 5 bases from J, leaving 15 bases between. The CDR3 is 14 residues long. CDR3 residues: CASNKPGAHQPQHF. The CDR3 nucleotides are TGTGCCAGCAACAAGCCGGGGGCCCATCAGCCCCAGCATTTT.

This clone was picked up one time. J is TRBJ2-1 and V is TRBV4-3; tentatively, D is TRBD1 or TRBD2 (7 bases each). CDR1 LGHNA and CDR2 YSLEER come from the germline V gene. Trimming took off 0 bases at V and 5 bases at J, with 11 bases between the two ends. The CDR3 totals 15 residues. CDR3 in DNA: TGCGCCAGCAGCCAAGACAGGGGGGGGAACAATGAGCAGTTCTTC. Translating it yields CASSQDRGGNNEQFF.

This rearrangement joins TRBV5-1 to TRBJ2-1; possible D gene TRBD2, 5 bases. V lost 1 base to trimming and J lost 4 bases, with 15 bases between them. CDR1 and CDR2 from the germline V gene are SGHRS and YFSETQ. This CDR3 has 16 amino acids. The CDR3 nucleotides are TGCGCCAGCAGCTTGAATACTTTTGGGAGTTACAATGAGCAGTTCTTC. Its translation: CASSLNTFGSYNEQFF.

A word on this clone: This sample also contains other DNA sequences that code for the same CDR3. The gene calls are TRBV30 and TRBJ2-2; D ambiguous. Between the trimmed V and J ends, which lost 1 base and 1 base, there was a span of 4 bases. The germline gives CDR1 GTSNPN, CDR2 SVGIG (reference sequence). CDR3 length equals 13 residues. The CDR3 spells CAWSGGNTGELFF. In DNA, the CDR3 is TGTGCCTGGAGTGGGGGGAACACCGGGGAGCTGTTTTTT.

The chain joins TRBV27 to TRBJ1-1, with D possibly being TRBD1 (5 bases). This CDR3 spans 15 amino acids. CDR1 is MNHEY and CDR2 is SMNVEV in the germline V gene (reference sequence). Trimming cost V 6 bases and J 4 bases, with 18 bases left between them. The CDR3 loop is CASSPRVWGGTEAFF. The CDR3, as DNA: TGTGCCAGCAGCCCCCGAGTATGGGGGGGCACTGAAGCTTTCTTT.

V gene TRBV28 combines with J gene TRBJ2-3; 11 bases line up with TRBD2. J was trimmed by 5 bases and V by 9 bases; bases with no gene match: 4. CDR3 length: 13 residues. Germline V gives CDR1 MDHEN, CDR2 SYDVKM. The CDR3 region has the DNA TGTGCCAGTGTAGCGGGGGGGGTAGATACGCAGTATTTT. Translating gives CASVAGGVDTQYF.

The chain links TRBV7-2 to TRBJ1-5; 8 nucleotides line up with TRBD1. Germline assignment: CDR1 SGHTA and CDR2 FQGNSA. The CDR3 has 13 amino acids. The J segment lost 4 bases and the V segment lost 5 bases, leaving 1 base of the junction unmatched. For the CDR3, the DNA is TGTGCCAGCAGCCGGACAGGGAATCAGCCCCAGCATTTT. Translating gives CASSRTGNQPQHF.

This rearrangement joins TRBV30 to TRBJ2-1, with TRBD2 identical over 12 bases. This CDR3 contains 14 residues. J gave up 7 bases and V 2 bases, and 3 bases lay outside the gene matches. Per germline, CDR1 GTSNPN and CDR2 SVGIG (reference sequence). CDR3 loop: CAWSRLAGANEQFF. CDR3 sequence (DNA): TGTGCCTGGAGTAGACTAGCGGGAGCAAATGAGCAGTTCTTC.